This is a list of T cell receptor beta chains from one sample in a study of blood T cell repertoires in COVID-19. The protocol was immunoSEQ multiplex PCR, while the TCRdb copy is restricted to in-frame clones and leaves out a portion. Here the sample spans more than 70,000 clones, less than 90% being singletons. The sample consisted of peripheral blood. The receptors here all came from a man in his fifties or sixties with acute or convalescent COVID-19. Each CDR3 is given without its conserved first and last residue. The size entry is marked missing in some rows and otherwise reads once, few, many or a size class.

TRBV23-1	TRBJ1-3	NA	ASSQSGRPGNTIY
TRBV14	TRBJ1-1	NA	ASSQESRTEAF
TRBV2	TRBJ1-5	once	ASSEGLPGNQPQH
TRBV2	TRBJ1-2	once	ASSESRTNYGYT
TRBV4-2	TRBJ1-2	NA	ASSPLTGVNYGYT
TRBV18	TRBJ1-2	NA	ASSPGRGGYT
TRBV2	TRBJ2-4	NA	ASSGPGGTKNIQY
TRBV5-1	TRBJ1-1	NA	ASSLDRVSNTEAF
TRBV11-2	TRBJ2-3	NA	ASSKTSRDTQY
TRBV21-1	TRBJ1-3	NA	AIRTDFSTGNTIY
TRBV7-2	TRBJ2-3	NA	ASSLEISRDTQY
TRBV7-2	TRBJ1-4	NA	ASSSQGSANEKLF
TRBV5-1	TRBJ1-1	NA	ASSLVKNTEAF
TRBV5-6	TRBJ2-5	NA	ASSSLAGQQETQY
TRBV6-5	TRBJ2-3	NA	ASTLGQGGPDTQY
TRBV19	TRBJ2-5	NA	ASSMGFGIVDREYGTQY
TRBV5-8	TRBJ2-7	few	ASSLVSYEQY
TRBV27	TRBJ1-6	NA	ASSFRGQDNSPLH
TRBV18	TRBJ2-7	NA	ASSPPGRTSGRAVFYEQY
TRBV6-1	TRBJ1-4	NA	ASSERLGAEKLF
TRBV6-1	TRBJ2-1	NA	ASIRGLNNEQF
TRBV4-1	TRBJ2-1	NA	ASSQAEVTYNEQF
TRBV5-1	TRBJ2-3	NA	ASSEINRGVADTQY
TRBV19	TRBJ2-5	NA	ASSIDRRGPGTQY
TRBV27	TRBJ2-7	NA	ASSPLAAKASHEQY
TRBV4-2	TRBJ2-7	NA	ASSQLAGGSYEQY
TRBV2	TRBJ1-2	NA	ASRRGQSNGYT
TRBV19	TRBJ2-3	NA	ASSTRTGVRDTQY
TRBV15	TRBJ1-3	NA	ATSRGGSVRSGNTIY
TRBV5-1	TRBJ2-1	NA	ASSVGGRRYNEQF
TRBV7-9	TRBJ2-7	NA	ASSRSYEQY
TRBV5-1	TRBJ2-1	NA	ASSLTGYNEQF
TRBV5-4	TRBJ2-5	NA	ASSARDIGQETQY
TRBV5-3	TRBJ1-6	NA	ARSIRTDSSYNSPLH
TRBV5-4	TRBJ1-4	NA	ASSQRVANNEKLF
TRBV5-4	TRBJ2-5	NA	ASSSPTSGRRGSETQY
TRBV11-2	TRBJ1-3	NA	ASSFQGQGSSGNTIY
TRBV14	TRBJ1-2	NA	ASSNRDRGSGYT
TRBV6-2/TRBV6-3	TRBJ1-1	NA	ASSYSSRGLANTEAF
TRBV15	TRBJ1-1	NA	ATSKQGDTEAF
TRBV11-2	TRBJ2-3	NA	ASSLVGQGTDTQY
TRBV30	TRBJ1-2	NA	AWNIRSSNYGYT